This T cell receptor (beta chain) was recovered during a study of shared clonotypes between healthy human individuals. Study-wide results and caveats: Clonotypes shared by all four donors outscored non-shared clonotypes in generation probability. Naive CD4 clonotypes were shared across a handful of donors at about 5%. Only blood underwent sampling, and tissue repertoires likely differ.

V dropped 7 bases and J dropped 5; count of bases not matched to a gene: 12. CDR3 length equals 15 residues. CDR1 and CDR2 from the germline V gene are LNHDA and SQIVND (reference sequence). CD45RO-negative cells were positively selected for CCR7, leaving out terminally differentiated effector memory CD45RA+ cells. A remark on this clone: Its antigen is currently unknown.

Using immunoSEQ multiplex PCR, the repertoire was profiled, and TCRdb retains in-frame clones only, with some absent. The sample records approximately 840,000 clones, roughly 96% being singletons. This TCR came from a man aged 25 to 40 in good health. The rearrangement uses TRBV19 and TRBJ1-1; 8 bases fit TRBD1. What was sequenced was naive CD8+ T cells sorted from blood. CDR3 in DNA: TGTGCCAGTAATCACGATGGCAGGGGGCGAACTGAAGCTTTCTTT. Amino acid sequence: CASNHDGRGRTEAFF.